Below are 10 T cell receptor beta chains sequenced from a single sample in a study of T cell responses to AZD1222 COVID-19 vaccine (dated by TCRdb to the early 2020s). The library was built by means of the immunoSEQ multiplex PCR assay. As stored in TCRdb, this immuneACCESS dataset retains in-frame rearrangements with V and J assigned. A fraction of the clones does not appear; measured against another copy, unresolved V genes explain less than half of the discrepancy, and the remainder lacks a known reason. Here the sample has tens of thousands of clones; 70% to 90% occur a single time. The ten largest make up under 1.5% of the sample. Sample time point, as interpreted from the label and publication: about 28 days (+/-7) after the second vaccine dose. The sequenced sample was peripheral blood, obtained 28 days after the second AZD1222 dose. Receptor source: an adult who received the AZD1222 COVID-19 vaccine.

V gene TRBV3-1 (or the pseudogene TRBV3-2) combines with J gene TRBJ2-5, with D tentatively TRBD1 (6 bases). Germline CDR1 reads LGHDT; CDR2 reads YNNKEL (reference sequence). V lost 0 bases, J lost 2 bases, and 13 bases lay in between. The CDR3 totals 16 residues. The chain's CDR3 is CASSQEGTGLQETQYF. The CDR3 DNA sequence: TGTGCCAGCAGCCAAGAAGGAACAGGGCTTCAAGAGACCCAGTACTTC.

V and J are TRBV2 and TRBJ1-4; no clear D. Germline CDR1 is SNHLY and CDR2 is FYNNEI. Trimming removed 7 bases from V and 8 bases from J, with 14 bases in between. The CDR3 spans 13 residues. This CDR3 reads CASMALGWEKLFF. As DNA, the CDR3 is TGTGCCAGCATGGCCCTGGGTTGGGAAAAACTGTTTTTT.

This sequence joins TRBV11-2 and TRBJ2-7; 13 positions match TRBD2. CDR3 length: 15 amino acids. The germline V gene encodes CDR1 SGHAT and CDR2 FQNNGV. V gave up 3 bases and J gave up 4 bases; unmatched junction bases: 3. The CDR3 sequence: CASSLGLAGLYEQYF. CDR3 coding DNA: TGTGCCAGCAGCTTGGGACTAGCGGGATTGTACGAGCAGTACTTC.

This clone was seen only a few times. The CDR3 coding sequence is TGTGCCAGCAGTGAAGCGCTTCAGCCGGAGCTAGCCAAAAACATTCAGTACTTC. Translation: CASSEALQPELAKNIQYF. The chain combines TRBV6-1 with TRBJ2-4; D unclear. This CDR3 spans 18 amino acids. V was shortened by 0 bases and J by 0 bases, with 15 bases between the two germline ends. Germline V lookup: CDR1 MNHNS, CDR2 SASEGT.

The chain combines TRBV2 with TRBJ1-2, with D tentatively TRBD1 (6 bases). CDR1 and CDR2 from the germline V gene are SNHLY and FYNNEI. This CDR3 contains 13 residues. V lost 7 bases to trimming and J lost 8 bases, with 17 bases between them. The DNA for the CDR3 is TGTGCCAGCACGGGGGCAATTCCGGAAGGCTACACCTTC. Its protein product is CASTGAIPEGYTF. The full variable domain, with the rest looked up from reference TRBV2 and TRBJ1-2, is EPEVTQTPSHQVTQMGQEVILRCVPISNHLYFYWYRQILGQKVEFLVSFYNNEISEKSEIFDDQFSVERPDGSNFTLKIRSTKLEDSAMYFCASTGAIPEGYTFGSGTRLTVV.

This clone was counted only a few times. The chain carries TRBV7-6 and TRBJ1-1, with D perhaps TRBD1 (5 bases). This CDR3 has 16 amino acids. Looked up from germline, CDR1 is SGHVS and CDR2 is FNYEAQ. The V gene lost 1 base and the J gene lost 0 bases, with 12 bases spanning the gap. This chain's CDR3 is CASSLEVGAVNTEAFF. The CDR3 bases are TGTGCCAGCAGCTTAGAAGTTGGGGCGGTGAACACTGAAGCTTTCTTT.

This sequence joins TRBV3-1 (or the pseudogene TRBV3-2) and TRBJ2-7; 10 bases line up with TRBD2. The germline V gene has CDR1 LGHDT and CDR2 YNNKEL (reference sequence). The CDR3 consists of 16 residues. V shed 4 bases, J shed 0 bases, and the junction held 6 bases outside the gene matches. The CDR3 region is CASSRAGGPSSYEQYF. The CDR3 region has the DNA TGTGCCAGCAGCCGAGCGGGAGGGCCGTCCTCCTACGAGCAGTACTTC.

Written as DNA, the CDR3 is TGTGCCAGCAGCTTATTTTTACTAGCGGGAGGGAGCTCCTACAATGAGCAGTTCTTC. It translates to CASSLFLLAGGSSYNEQFF. V usage is TRBV7-6 and J usage is TRBJ2-1; TRBD2 matches at 13 bases. The J segment lost 0 bases and the V segment lost 2 bases, leaving 7 bases of the junction unmatched. The germline V gene encodes CDR1 SGHVS and CDR2 FNYEAQ. This CDR3 spans 19 amino acids.

This chain connects TRBV14 to TRBJ2-1; 12 bases are a match to TRBD2. The ends lost 2 bases at V and 6 bases at J; junction bases unmatched: 2. Germline V CDR1 and CDR2: SGHDN, FVKESK. There are 15 residues in the CDR3. CDR3 coding DNA: TGTGCCAGCAGCCAACTAGCGGGAGGGTCCAATGAGCAGTTCTTC. Protein sequence: CASSQLAGGSNEQFF.

The rearrangement links TRBV12-5 to TRBJ2-2; 8 bases match TRBD2. The germline V gene has CDR1 LGHNT and CDR2 FRNRAP. CDR3 length: 15 amino acids. V dropped 2 bases and J dropped 1; count of bases not matched to a gene: 0. The CDR3 DNA is TGTGCTAGTGGTTTGCTAGCGGGGAACACCGGGGAGCTGTTTTTT. Translated, it gives CASGLLAGNTGELFF.